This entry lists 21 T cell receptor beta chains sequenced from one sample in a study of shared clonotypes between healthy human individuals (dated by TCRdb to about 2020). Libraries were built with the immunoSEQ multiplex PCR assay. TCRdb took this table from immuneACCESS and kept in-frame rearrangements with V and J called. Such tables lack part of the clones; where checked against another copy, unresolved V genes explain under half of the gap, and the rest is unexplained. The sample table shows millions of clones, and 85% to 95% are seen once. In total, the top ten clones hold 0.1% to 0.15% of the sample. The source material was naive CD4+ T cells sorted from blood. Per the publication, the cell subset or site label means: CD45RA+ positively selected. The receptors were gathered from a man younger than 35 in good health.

The chain's CDR3 is CSATLAGVEYF. In DNA, the CDR3 is TGCAGTGCTACCTTAGCGGGAGTGGAGTACTTC. The rearrangement links TRBV20-1 to TRBJ2-7, with 9 bases identical to TRBD2. Germline CDR1 is DFQATT and CDR2 is SNEGSKA (reference sequence). The CDR3 runs to 11 residues. With 4 bases clipped from V and 11 bases from J, the junction kept 6 bases outside the gene matches.

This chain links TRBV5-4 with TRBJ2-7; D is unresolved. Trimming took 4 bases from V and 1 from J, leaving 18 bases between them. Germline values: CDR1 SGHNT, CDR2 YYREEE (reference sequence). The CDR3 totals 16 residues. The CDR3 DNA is TGTGCCAGCAGCGACTGGCTGGCAGCAATTTCCTACGAGCAGTACTTC. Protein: CASSDWLAAISYEQYF.

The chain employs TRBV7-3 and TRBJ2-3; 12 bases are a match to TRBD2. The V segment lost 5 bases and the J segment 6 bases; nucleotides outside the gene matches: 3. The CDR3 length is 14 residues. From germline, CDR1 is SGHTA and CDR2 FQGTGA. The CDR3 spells CASSRTSGADTQYF. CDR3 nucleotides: TGTGCCAGCAGCCGGACTAGCGGGGCGGATACGCAGTATTTT.

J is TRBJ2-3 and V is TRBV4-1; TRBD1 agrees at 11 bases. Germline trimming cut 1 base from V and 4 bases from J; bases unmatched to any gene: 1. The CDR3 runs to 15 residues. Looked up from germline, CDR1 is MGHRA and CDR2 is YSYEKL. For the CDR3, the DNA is TGCGCCAGCAGCCAAGGGGGACAGGGGGCAGATACGCAGTATTTT. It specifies CASSQGGQGADTQYF.

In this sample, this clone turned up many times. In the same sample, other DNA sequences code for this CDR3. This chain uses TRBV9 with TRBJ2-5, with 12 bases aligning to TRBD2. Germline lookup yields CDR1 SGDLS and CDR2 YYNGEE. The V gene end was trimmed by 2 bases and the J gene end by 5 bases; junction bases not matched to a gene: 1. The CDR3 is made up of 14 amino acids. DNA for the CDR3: TGTGCCAGCAGCGTCGGGACTAGCGGGGAGACCCAGTACTTC. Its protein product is CASSVGTSGETQYF.

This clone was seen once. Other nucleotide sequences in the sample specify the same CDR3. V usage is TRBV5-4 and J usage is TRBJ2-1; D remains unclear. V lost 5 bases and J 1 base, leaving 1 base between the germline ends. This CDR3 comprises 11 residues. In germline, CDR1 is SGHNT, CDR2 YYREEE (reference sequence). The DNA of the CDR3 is TGTGCCAGCAGTTCCTACAATGAGCAGTTCTTC. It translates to CASSSYNEQFF.

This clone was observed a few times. This CDR3 is CASLEGSTNYGYTF. CDR3 coding DNA: TGTGCCAGCTTGGAGGGCAGTACTAACTATGGCTACACCTTC. The chain couples TRBV2 to TRBJ1-2, with D unclear. Deletions cut 8 bases from V and 0 bases from J, with 13 bases between. CDR1 and CDR2 (germline): SNHLY, FYNNEI. The CDR3 has 14 amino acids.

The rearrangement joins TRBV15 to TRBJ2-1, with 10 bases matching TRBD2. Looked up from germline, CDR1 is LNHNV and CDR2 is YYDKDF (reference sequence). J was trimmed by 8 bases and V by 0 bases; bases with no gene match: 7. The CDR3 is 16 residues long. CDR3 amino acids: CATSRDPSGGAHEQFF. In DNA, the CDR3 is TGTGCCACCAGCAGAGATCCCAGCGGGGGGGCCCATGAGCAGTTCTTC.

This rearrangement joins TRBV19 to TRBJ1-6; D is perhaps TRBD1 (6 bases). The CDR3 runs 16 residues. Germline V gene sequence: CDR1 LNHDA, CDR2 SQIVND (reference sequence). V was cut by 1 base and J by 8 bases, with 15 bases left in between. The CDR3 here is CASSIAGAGSHSPLHF. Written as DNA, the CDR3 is TGTGCCAGTAGTATAGCGGGGGCCGGGTCTCATTCACCCCTCCACTTT.

In DNA form, the CDR3 reads TGCAGCGTTGATCCGGGGGCTGGAAACACCATATATTTT. Residues: CSVDPGAGNTIYF. This chain links TRBV29-1 with TRBJ1-3; D might be TRBD1 (5 bases). Per germline, CDR1 SQVTM and CDR2 ANQGSEA. The V end was cut by 3 bases, the J end by 2 bases, with 8 bases between. This CDR3 has 13 residues.

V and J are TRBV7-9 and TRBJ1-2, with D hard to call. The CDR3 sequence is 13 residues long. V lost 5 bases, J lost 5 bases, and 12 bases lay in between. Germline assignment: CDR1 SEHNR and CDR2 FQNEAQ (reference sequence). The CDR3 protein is CASSPTDVYGYTF. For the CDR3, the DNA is TGTGCCAGCAGCCCCACGGATGTTTATGGCTACACCTTC.

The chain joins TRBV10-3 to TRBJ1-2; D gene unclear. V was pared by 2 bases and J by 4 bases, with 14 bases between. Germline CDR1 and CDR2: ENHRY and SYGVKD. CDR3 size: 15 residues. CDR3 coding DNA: TGTGCCATCAGTGAGCCGAATCCGAGGATCTATGGCTACACCTTC. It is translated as CAISEPNPRIYGYTF.

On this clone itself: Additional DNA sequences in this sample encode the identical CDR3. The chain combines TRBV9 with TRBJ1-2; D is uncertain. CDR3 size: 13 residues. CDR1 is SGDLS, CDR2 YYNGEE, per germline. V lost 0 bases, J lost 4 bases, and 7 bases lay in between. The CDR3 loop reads CASSVEAGYGYTF. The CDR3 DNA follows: TGTGCCAGCAGCGTAGAGGCGGGCTATGGCTACACCTTC.

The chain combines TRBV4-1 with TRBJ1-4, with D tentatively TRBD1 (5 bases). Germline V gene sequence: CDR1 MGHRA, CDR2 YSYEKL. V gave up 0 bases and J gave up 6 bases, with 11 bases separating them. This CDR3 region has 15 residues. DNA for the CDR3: TGCGCCAGCAGCCAAGAGGGGGGTATTTATGAAAAACTGTTTTTT. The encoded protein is CASSQEGGIYEKLFF.

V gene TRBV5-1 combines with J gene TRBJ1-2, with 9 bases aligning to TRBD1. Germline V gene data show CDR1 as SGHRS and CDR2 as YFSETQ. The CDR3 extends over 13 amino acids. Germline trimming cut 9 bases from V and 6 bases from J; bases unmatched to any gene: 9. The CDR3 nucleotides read TGCGCCACCCGGGACAGGGTGGGGGATGGCTACACCTTC. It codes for CATRDRVGDGYTF.

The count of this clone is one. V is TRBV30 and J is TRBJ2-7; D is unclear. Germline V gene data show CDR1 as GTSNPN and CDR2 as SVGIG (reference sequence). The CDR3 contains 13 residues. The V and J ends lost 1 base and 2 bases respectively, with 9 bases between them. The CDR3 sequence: CAWSGAGTYEQYF. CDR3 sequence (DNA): TGTGCCTGGAGTGGCGCAGGAACCTACGAGCAGTACTTC.

DNA for the CDR3: TGTGCCAGCCGCAGAATCTCTGGGGCCAACGTCCTGACTTTC. It encodes CASRRISGANVLTF. This rearrangement joins TRBV2 to TRBJ2-6; D not resolved. CDR1 and CDR2 from the germline V gene are SNHLY and FYNNEI. The CDR3 has 14 residues. The germline V and J ends were trimmed by 8 bases and 0 bases, with 8 bases remaining between them.

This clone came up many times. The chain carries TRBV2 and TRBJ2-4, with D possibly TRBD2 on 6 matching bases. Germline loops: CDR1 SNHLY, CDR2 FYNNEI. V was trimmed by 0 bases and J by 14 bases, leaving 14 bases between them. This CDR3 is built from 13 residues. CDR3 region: CASSEAPQSSEYF. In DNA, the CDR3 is TGTGCCAGCAGTGAAGCGCCTCAGTCTAGCGAGTACTTC.

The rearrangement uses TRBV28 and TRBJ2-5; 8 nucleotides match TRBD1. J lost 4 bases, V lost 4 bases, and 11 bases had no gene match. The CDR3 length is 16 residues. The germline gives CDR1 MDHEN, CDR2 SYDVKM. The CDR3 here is CASSSPTGARGETQYF. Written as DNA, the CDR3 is TGTGCCAGCAGTTCACCGACAGGGGCCCGAGGAGAGACCCAGTACTTC.

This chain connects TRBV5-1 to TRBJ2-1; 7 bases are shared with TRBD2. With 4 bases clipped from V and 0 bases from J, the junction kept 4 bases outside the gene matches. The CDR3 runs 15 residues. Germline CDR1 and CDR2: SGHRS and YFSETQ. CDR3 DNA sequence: TGCGCCAGCAGCCCCGGGACTACCTCCTACAATGAGCAGTTCTTC. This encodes CASSPGTTSYNEQFF.

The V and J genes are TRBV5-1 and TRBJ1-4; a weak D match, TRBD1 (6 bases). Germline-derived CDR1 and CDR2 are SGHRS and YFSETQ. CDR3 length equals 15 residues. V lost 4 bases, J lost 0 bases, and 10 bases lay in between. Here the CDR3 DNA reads TGCGCCAGCAGCAGAACAGGGACAACTAATGAAAAACTGTTTTTT. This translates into CASSRTGTTNEKLFF.